A single sample gave rise to the 9 T cell receptor beta chains below, sequenced in a study of technical replicates of blood from a few donors. Only in-frame clones appear in the TCRdb table, and some are missing; sequencing was by immunoSEQ multiplex PCR. The table records about 83,000 clones, roughly nine tenths of them present only once. Sequencing was done on a sample of T cells isolated from PBMCs. These receptors were taken from a human donor in good health.

The V and J genes are TRBV9 and TRBJ2-3, with D hard to call. V lost 2 bases and J lost 5, with 6 bases in between. The CDR3 extends over 12 amino acids. Germline CDR1 SGDLS, CDR2 YYNGEE. The CDR3 protein is CASSVREDTQYF. The CDR3 region has the DNA TGTGCCAGCAGCGTCCGAGAAGATACGCAGTATTTT.

This clone showed up just once. V is TRBV6-1 and J is TRBJ1-6; 8 bases map to TRBD1. J lost 11 bases, V lost 7 bases, and 13 bases had no gene match. This CDR3 has 15 amino acids. From germline, CDR1 is MNHNS and CDR2 SASEGT. DNA for the CDR3: TGTGCCAGCACCTACCAAGGACAGGGAGGGCCACCCCTCCACTTT. It is translated as CASTYQGQGGPPLHF.

This clone is a singleton in its sample. This chain uses TRBV2 with TRBJ2-3; 9 bases match TRBD1. The germline V gene encodes CDR1 SNHLY and CDR2 FYNNEI. The CDR3 has 18 residues. Unmatched junction bases numbered 11, after V lost 0 bases and J lost 4 bases. CDR3 nucleotides: TGTGCCAGCAGTGAAGCGCTTGGGACAGGGTTATTTTCAGATACGCAGTATTTT. Its protein is CASSEALGTGLFSDTQYF.

The genes are TRBV7-6 and TRBJ2-3, with D maybe TRBD2 (6 bases). This CDR3 is built from 16 residues. Germline CDR1 SGHVS, CDR2 FNYEAQ. V was trimmed by 5 bases and J by 0 bases, leaving 15 bases between them. CDR3 loop: CASSTSQLASTDTQYF. The CDR3 DNA follows: TGTGCCAGCAGCACCAGTCAACTAGCCAGCACAGATACGCAGTATTTT.

This clone was observed a handful of times. This rearrangement joins TRBV6-5 to TRBJ1-3, with no clear D. The length of the CDR3 is 16 residues. Germline V gives CDR1 MNHEY, CDR2 SVGAGI. Trimming removed 4 bases from V and 1 base from J, with 14 bases in between. CDR3: CASSSSAIQSGNTIYF. The DNA for the CDR3 is TGTGCCAGCAGTTCATCGGCGATACAGTCTGGAAACACCATATATTTT.

The J gene is TRBJ2-7, the V gene TRBV6-5; 7 positions agree with TRBD2. The CDR3 is 12 residues long. CDR1 is MNHEY and CDR2 is SVGAGI in the germline V gene. V was pared by 1 base and J by 6 bases, with 0 bases of the junction left unmatched. CDR3 region: CASSYWGGEQYF. The CDR3 nucleotides read TGTGCCAGCAGTTACTGGGGGGGCGAGCAGTACTTC.

This chain uses TRBV6-1 with TRBJ2-2; tentatively, D is TRBD1 (6 bases). Trimming took 6 bases from V and 7 from J, leaving 15 bases between them. The germline CDR1 and CDR2 sequences are MNHNS and SASEGT. The CDR3 sequence is 14 residues long. CDR3 sequence: CASSRQVTGGELFF. In nucleotides, the CDR3 is TGTGCCAGCAGCAGACAGGTGACGGGCGGGGAGCTGTTTTTT.

The genes are TRBV9 and TRBJ1-5; no definite D call. The germline V gene encodes CDR1 SGDLS and CDR2 YYNGEE. Trimming took 3 bases from V and 6 from J, leaving 10 bases between them. This CDR3 spans 13 amino acids. DNA of the CDR3: TGTGCCAGCAGCGCAACGTCGGGTCAGCCCCAGCATTTT. This sequence encodes CASSATSGQPQHF.

This CDR3 is CASSLGGGFVNEQFF. The CDR3 DNA reads TGTGCCAGCAGTCTCGGTGGGGGGTTTGTCAATGAGCAGTTCTTC. The chain joins TRBV27 to TRBJ2-1; possibly TRBD2 for D (6 bases). The CDR3 has 15 amino acids. Germline loops: CDR1 MNHEY, CDR2 SMNVEV (reference sequence). The ends were cut back, 5 bases at V and 6 bases at J, with 17 bases in the middle.